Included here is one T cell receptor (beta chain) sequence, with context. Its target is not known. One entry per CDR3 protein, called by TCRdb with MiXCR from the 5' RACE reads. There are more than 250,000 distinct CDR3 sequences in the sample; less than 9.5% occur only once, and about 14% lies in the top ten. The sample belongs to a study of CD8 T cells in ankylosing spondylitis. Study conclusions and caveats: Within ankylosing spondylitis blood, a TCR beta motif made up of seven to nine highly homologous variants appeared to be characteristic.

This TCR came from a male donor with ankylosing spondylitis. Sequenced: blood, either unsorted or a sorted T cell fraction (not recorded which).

The CDR3 DNA follows: TGTGCCAGTAGTATCCTCCCAGGGGGCGGCGGGGAGCTGTTTTTT. This translates into CASSILPGGGGELFF. The rearrangement links TRBV19 to TRBJ2-2; 8 bases agree with TRBD1. V shed 3 bases, J shed 7 bases, and the junction held 7 bases outside the gene matches. CDR1 LNHDA and CDR2 SQIVND come from the germline V gene (reference sequence). The CDR3 covers 15 residues.